The rows below give T cell receptor beta chains drawn from one sample of a study of naive and memory T cell subsets. Each CDR3 protein gets one entry after TCRdb re-called the UMI-ligation and nested PCR reads with MiXCR. The profile shows 98,000 or so distinct CDR3 sequences, roughly 15% of them singletons. The sample consisted of naive CD8+ T cells from blood. The receptor set was obtained from a human donor in good health. Both conserved end residues are part of each CDR3. A D gene is named only where the DNA matches it firmly. Size tells how often a clone was seen (once, few, many) or the class of an expanded clone, and some rows leave it out.

cdr3_length j_call v_call d_call clone_size cdr3_aa cdr3_nt
12 TRBJ2-7 TRBV29-1 . many CSGGVGVSEQYF TGCAGCGGAGGGGTGGGGGTATCCGAGCAGTACTTC
19 TRBJ2-3 TRBV6-2/TRBV6-3 TRBD2 . CASSYPYLLTSGFTDTQYF TGTGCCAGCAGTTACCCCTACCTCCTGACTAGCGGATTCACAGATACGCAGTATTTT
14 TRBJ1-1 TRBV6-5 . few CASSHSALNTEAFF TGTGCCAGCAGTCACTCGGCCTTGAACACTGAAGCTTTCTTT
12 TRBJ2-5 TRBV29-1 . . CSVLKGEETQYF TGCAGCGTTCTTAAAGGGGAAGAGACCCAGTACTTC
16 TRBJ2-3 TRBV5-4 TRBD2 few CASSAGLAPSTDTQYF TGTGCCAGCAGCGCGGGACTAGCGCCGAGCACAGATACGCAGTATTTT
14 TRBJ2-7 TRBV5-6 . many CASSLFDLGYEQYF TGTGCCAGCAGCTTGTTTGACTTGGGCTACGAGCAGTACTTC
15 TRBJ1-2 TRBV12-3/TRBV12-4 TRBD1 few CASSMGQGGSYGYTF TGTGCCAGCAGTATGGGACAGGGAGGATCCTATGGCTACACCTTC
13 TRBJ2-7 TRBV19 . few CASSSSAPSEQYF TGTGCCAGTAGTTCTAGCGCACCCTCCGAGCAGTACTTC
14 TRBJ2-5 TRBV14 . . CASSQFRDEETQYF TGTGCCAGCAGCCAGTTCCGGGACGAAGAGACCCAGTACTTC
17 TRBJ2-6 TRBV15 TRBD1 . CATSRRDRDSGANVLTF TGTGCCACCAGCAGACGGGACAGGGACTCTGGGGCCAACGTCCTGACTTTC
14 TRBJ2-1 TRBV27 . few CASSPTWRMDEQFF TGTGCCAGCAGTCCGACCTGGCGGATGGATGAGCAGTTCTTC
16 TRBJ2-1 TRBV27 TRBD2 many CASSTPLAGERNEQFF TGTGCCAGTTCGACCCCCCTCGCGGGAGAGAGGAATGAGCAGTTCTTC
14 TRBJ2-7 TRBV15 . . CATSRSGTADEQYF TGTGCCACCAGCAGATCCGGGACCGCCGACGAGCAGTACTTC
15 TRBJ2-2 TRBV14 TRBD1 many CASSRLGDSTGELFF TGTGCCAGCAGCCGATTAGGGGACAGCACCGGGGAGCTGTTTTTT
13 TRBJ2-7 TRBV15 TRBD2 few CATSPGGSNEQYF TGTGCCACCAGTCCGGGAGGGAGCAACGAGCAGTACTTC
15 TRBJ1-1 TRBV5-6 . few CASSSWEPLNTEAFF TGTGCCAGCAGCTCATGGGAGCCCTTGAACACTGAAGCTTTCTTT
16 TRBJ2-3 TRBV28 . few CASSPPTVDGTDTQYF TGTGCCAGCAGTCCACCGACGGTGGATGGCACAGATACGCAGTATTTT
15 TRBJ2-2 TRBV27 . . CASSSYRLRDGELFF TGTGCCAGCAGCTCCTATCGCCTTCGGGACGGGGAGCTGTTTTTT
14 TRBJ2-7 TRBV7-9 . . CASSLAGPTYEQYF TGTGCCAGCAGCTTAGCAGGCCCAACCTACGAGCAGTACTTC